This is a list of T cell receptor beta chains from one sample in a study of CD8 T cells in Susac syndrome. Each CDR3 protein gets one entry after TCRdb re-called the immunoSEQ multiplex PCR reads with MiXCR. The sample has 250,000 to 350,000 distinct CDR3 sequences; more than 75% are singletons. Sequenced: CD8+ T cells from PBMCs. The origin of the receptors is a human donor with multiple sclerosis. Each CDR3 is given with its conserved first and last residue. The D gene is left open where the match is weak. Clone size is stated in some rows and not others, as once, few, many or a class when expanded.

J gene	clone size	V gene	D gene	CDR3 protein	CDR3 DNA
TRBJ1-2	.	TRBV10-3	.	CATREGTVANYGYTF	TGTGCCACCAGGGAAGGGACGGTAGCTAACTATGGCTACACCTTC
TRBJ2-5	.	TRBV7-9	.	CASSQRYQETQYF	TGTGCCAGCAGCCAGCGGTACCAAGAGACCCAGTACTTC
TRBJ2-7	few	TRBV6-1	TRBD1	CASSPSTGQRTYEQYF	TGTGCCAGCAGTCCCTCCACGGGACAGCGGACCTACGAGCAGTACTTC
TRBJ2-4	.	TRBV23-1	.	CASSQSSGAKNIQYF	TGCGCCAGCAGTCAATCGTCCGGAGCCAAAAACATTCAGTACTTC
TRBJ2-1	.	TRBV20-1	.	CSAREGRAAEEQFF	TGCAGTGCTAGAGAGGGGAGAGCGGCGGAGGAGCAGTTCTTC
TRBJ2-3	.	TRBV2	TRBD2	CASRQKRGSTDTQYF	TGTGCCAGCAGGCAAAAGCGGGGCAGCACAGATACGCAGTATTTT
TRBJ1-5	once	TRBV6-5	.	CASSYSSSNQPQHF	TGTGCCAGCAGTTACTCGTCGTCCAATCAGCCCCAGCATTTT
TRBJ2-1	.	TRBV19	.	CASSIVPRFNEQFF	TGTGCCAGTAGTATAGTTCCGCGGTTTAATGAGCAGTTCTTC
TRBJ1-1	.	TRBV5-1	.	CASSLVGLQNTEAFF	TGCGCCAGCAGCTTGGTAGGACTCCAGAACACTGAAGCTTTCTTT
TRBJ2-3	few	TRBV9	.	CASSPTSGPDTQYF	TGTGCCAGCAGCCCGACTAGTGGGCCAGATACGCAGTATTTT
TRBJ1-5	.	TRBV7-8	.	CASSPLGGASNQPQHF	TGTGCCAGCAGCCCTCTGGGGGGGGCGAGCAATCAGCCCCAGCATTTT
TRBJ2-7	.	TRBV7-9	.	CASSPGAGTLYEQYF	TGTGCCAGCAGCCCCGGGGCAGGTACCCTCTACGAGCAGTACTTC
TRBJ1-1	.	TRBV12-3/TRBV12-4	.	CASNFAGSGTEAFF	TGTGCCAGCAATTTCGCGGGCTCGGGGACTGAAGCTTTCTTT
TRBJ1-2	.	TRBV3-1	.	CASSPGGGSGYTF	TGTGCCAGCAGCCCCGGAGGGGGAAGCGGCTACACCTTC
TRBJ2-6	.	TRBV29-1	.	CSVFERGSAGANVLTF	TGCAGCGTTTTCGAGAGGGGGAGCGCTGGGGCCAACGTCCTGACTTTC
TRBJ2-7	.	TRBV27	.	CASSPQRLGEQYF	TGTGCCAGCAGTCCCCAGAGACTCGGGGAGCAGTACTTC
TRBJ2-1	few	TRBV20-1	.	CSARGLLSYNEQFF	TGCAGTGCTAGAGGGCTCCTCTCCTACAATGAGCAGTTCTTC
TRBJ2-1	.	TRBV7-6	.	CASSSHGYNEQFF	TGTGCCAGCAGCTCCCACGGGTACAATGAGCAGTTCTTC
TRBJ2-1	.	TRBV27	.	CASSLGRRGEQFF	TGTGCCAGCAGTTTAGGTCGCCGGGGTGAGCAGTTCTTC
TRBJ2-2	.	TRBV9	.	CASSVRERELFF	TGTGCCAGCAGCGTTCGCGAGCGGGAGCTGTTTTTT
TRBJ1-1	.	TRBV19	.	CASGYTGLDTEAFF	TGTGCCAGTGGTTACACAGGGTTGGACACTGAAGCTTTCTTT
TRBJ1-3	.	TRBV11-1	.	CASRTRDSGNTIYF	TGTGCCAGCAGGACGAGGGACTCTGGAAACACCATATATTTT
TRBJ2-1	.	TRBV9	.	CASSVDDGKGNEQFF	TGTGCCAGCAGCGTAGATGACGGGAAGGGCAATGAGCAGTTCTTC
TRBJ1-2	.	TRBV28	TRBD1	CASSPLRQGPRQDYGYTF	TGTGCCAGCAGTCCTCTTCGACAGGGGCCTCGGCAGGACTATGGCTACACCTTC
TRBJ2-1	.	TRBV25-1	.	CASSRELQFF	TGTGCCAGCAGTAGAGAGCTGCAGTTCTTC
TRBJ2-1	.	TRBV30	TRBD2	CAWSVMPGGPMDEQFF	TGTGCCTGGAGTGTAATGCCGGGAGGGCCAATGGATGAGCAGTTCTTC
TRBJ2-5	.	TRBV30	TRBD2	CAWSAEAGQETQYF	TGTGCCTGGAGTGCGGAAGCGGGGCAAGAGACCCAGTACTTC
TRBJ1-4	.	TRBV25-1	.	CASREDRDEKLFF	TGTGCCAGCAGGGAGGACAGAGATGAAAAACTGTTTTTT
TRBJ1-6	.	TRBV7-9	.	CASSLHTGRSNSPLHF	TGTGCCAGCAGCCTTCATACAGGGAGAAGTAATTCACCCCTCCACTTT
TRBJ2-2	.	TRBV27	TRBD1	CASSPWTGGNTGELFF	TGTGCCAGCAGTCCTTGGACAGGGGGCAACACCGGGGAGCTGTTTTTT
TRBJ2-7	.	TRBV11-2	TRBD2	CASSLDRDSGRYEQYF	TGTGCCAGCAGCTTAGATCGCGATAGCGGGAGATACGAGCAGTACTTC
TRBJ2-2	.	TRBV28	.	CASSLVLGELFF	TGTGCCAGCAGTTTGGTGTTAGGGGAGCTGTTTTTT
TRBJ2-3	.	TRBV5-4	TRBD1	CASSPGTGGITDTQYF	TGTGCCAGCAGCCCCGGGACAGGGGGAATCACAGATACGCAGTATTTT
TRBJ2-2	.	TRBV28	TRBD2	CASSTWTSGILGGGELFF	TGTGCCAGCAGTACCTGGACTAGCGGGATCCTGGGTGGCGGGGAGCTGTTTTTT
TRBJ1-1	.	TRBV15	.	CATSRDKARTTEAFF	TGTGCCACCAGCAGAGATAAGGCAAGGACCACTGAAGCTTTCTTT
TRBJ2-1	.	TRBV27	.	CATHRGGYNEQFF	TGTGCCACCCACCGGGGTGGCTACAATGAGCAGTTCTTC
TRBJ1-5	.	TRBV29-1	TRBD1	CSVEDSGTEHF	TGCAGCGTTGAAGACTCCGGGACAGAGCATTTT
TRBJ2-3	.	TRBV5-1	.	CASSSPLAGTTDTQYF	TGCGCCAGCAGCTCTCCTCTTGCCGGGACCACAGATACGCAGTATTTT
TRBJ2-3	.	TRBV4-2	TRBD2	CASSFRTSGDTDTQYF	TGTGCCAGCAGCTTCCGGACTAGCGGGGACACAGATACGCAGTATTTT
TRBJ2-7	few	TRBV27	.	CASSSPASETSSYEQYF	TGTGCCAGCAGTTCACCCGCCAGTGAAACTAGCTCCTACGAGCAGTACTTC
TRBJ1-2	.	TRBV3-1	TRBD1	CASSPGGRVVRVTYGYTF	TGTGCCAGCAGCCCAGGGGGCAGAGTAGTTCGGGTAACCTATGGCTACACCTTC
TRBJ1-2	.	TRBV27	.	CASRSQEAPGNGYTF	TGTGCCAGCAGGAGCCAGGAGGCGCCGGGGAATGGCTACACCTTC
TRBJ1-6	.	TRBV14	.	CASSQDGDIFNSPLHF	TGTGCCAGCAGCCAAGATGGCGACATCTTTAATTCACCCCTCCACTTT
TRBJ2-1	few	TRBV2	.	CASSESGHRLFNEQFF	TGTGCCAGCAGTGAATCGGGACACCGCCTTTTCAATGAGCAGTTCTTC
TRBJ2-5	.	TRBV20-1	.	CSARDVGPQETQYF	TGCAGTGCTAGAGATGTTGGCCCGCAAGAGACCCAGTACTTC
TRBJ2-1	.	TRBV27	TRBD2	CASSPGTGGNEQFF	TGTGCCAGCAGCCCCGGGACGGGGGGGAATGAGCAGTTCTTC
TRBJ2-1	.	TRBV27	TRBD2	CASSPPTLPSGAYNEQFF	TGTGCCAGCAGTCCCCCAACTCTACCTAGCGGAGCCTACAATGAGCAGTTCTTC
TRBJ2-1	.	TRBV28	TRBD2	CASSSPLAGEADEQFF	TGTGCCAGCAGTTCGCCCCTAGCGGGAGAGGCCGATGAGCAGTTCTTC